The clone carrying this TCR beta chain showed up just a few times. What it binds is unknown. The data are from a study of response to subunit inactivated influenza vaccine. In germline, CDR1 is ENHRY, CDR2 SYGVKD. The junction had 10 bases not matched to a gene; V was cut back by 7 bases and J by 5 bases. The CDR3 is 14 amino acids. In TCRdb, the RT-PCR reads were re-called with MiXCR into one record per CDR3 protein. This sample yields about 500,000 distinct CDR3 sequences, of which 16% are seen a single time; roughly 3.1% belongs to the top ten. Study results and limitations: T cells newly recruited by each seasonal influenza vaccination are few, the authors suggested.

The specimen was CD4+ T cells sorted from PBMCs, collected 23 to 25 months after vaccination. This chain uses TRBV10-3 with TRBJ1-1; 7 nucleotides line up with TRBD1. The TCR comes from a man aged 50-75 years who received an inactivated influenza vaccine. CDR3 amino acids: CAITLGQDRTEAFF. The CDR3 nucleotides read TGTGCCATCACTTTAGGACAGGATCGAACTGAAGCTTTCTTT.